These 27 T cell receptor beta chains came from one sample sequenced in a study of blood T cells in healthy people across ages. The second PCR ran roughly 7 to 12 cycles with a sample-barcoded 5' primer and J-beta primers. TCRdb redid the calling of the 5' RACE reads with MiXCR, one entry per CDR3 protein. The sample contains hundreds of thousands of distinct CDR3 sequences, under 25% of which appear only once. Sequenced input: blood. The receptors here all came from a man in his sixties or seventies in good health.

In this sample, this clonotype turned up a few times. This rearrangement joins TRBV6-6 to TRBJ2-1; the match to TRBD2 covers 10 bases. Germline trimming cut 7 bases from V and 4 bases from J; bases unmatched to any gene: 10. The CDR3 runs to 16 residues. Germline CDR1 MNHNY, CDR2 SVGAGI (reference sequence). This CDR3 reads CASTPRLAGVYNEQFF. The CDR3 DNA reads TGTGCCAGCACCCCGAGGCTAGCGGGAGTATACAATGAGCAGTTCTTC.

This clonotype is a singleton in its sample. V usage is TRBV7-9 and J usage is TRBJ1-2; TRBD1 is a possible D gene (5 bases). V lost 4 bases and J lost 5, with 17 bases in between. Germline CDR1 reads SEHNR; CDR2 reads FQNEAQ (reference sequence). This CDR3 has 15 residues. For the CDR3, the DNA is TGTGCCAGCAGCTCTCCAGTTGGGGCGCGGTATGGCTACACCTTC. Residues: CASSSPVGARYGYTF. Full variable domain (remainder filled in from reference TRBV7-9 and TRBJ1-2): DTGVSQNPRHKITKRGQNVTFRCDPISEHNRLYWYRQTLGQGPEFLTYFQNEAQLEKSRLLSDRFSAERPKGSFSTLEIQRTEQGDSAMYLCASSSPVGARYGYTFGSGTRLTVV.

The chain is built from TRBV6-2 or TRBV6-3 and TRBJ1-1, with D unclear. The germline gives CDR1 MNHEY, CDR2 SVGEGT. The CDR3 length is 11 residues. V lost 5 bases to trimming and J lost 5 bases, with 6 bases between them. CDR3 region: CASSMGTEAFF. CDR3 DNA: TGTGCCAGCAGTATGGGGACTGAAGCTTTCTTT.

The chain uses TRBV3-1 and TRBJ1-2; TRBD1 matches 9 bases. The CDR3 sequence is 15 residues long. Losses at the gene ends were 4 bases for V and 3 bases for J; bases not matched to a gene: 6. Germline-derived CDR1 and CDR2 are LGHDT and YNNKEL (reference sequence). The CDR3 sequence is CASSLGQGSDYGYTF. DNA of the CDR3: TGTGCCAGCAGCCTAGGACAGGGGAGTGACTATGGCTACACCTTC.

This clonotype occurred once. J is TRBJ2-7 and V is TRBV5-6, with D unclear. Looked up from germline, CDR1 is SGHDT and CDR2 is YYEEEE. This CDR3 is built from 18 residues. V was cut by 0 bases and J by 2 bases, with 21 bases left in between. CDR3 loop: CASSLAGWVQVSTYEQYF. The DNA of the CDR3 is TGTGCCAGCAGCTTGGCCGGGTGGGTTCAGGTTTCTACCTACGAGCAGTACTTC.

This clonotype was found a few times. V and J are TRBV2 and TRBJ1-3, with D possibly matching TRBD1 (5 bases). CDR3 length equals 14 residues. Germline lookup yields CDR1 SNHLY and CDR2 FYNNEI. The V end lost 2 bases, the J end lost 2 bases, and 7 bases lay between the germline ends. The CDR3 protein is CASSELGPGNTIYF. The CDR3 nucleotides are TGTGCCAGCAGTGAATTGGGACCTGGAAACACCATATATTTT.

CDR3 region: CASSLGHGTSNEQFF. Here the CDR3 DNA reads TGTGCCAGCAGCTTAGGACACGGGACCTCAAATGAGCAGTTCTTC. V usage is TRBV7-9 and J usage is TRBJ2-1; D is possibly TRBD1 or TRBD2 (5 bases each). The CDR3 loop spans 15 amino acids. With 1 base removed from V and 7 bases from J, the gap between germline ends came to 14 bases. The germline V gene has CDR1 SEHNR and CDR2 FQNEAQ (reference sequence).

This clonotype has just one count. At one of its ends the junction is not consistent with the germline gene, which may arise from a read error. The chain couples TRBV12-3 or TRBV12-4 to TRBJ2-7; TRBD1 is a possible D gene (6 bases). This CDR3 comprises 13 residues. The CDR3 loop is CASRLGQLAEQYF. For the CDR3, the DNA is TGTGCCAGCAGATTAGGACAGCTAGCCGAGCAGTACTTC.

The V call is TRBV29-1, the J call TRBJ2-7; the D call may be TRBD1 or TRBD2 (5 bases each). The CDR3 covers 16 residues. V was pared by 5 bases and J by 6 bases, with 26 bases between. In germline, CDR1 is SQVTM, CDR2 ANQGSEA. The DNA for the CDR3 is TGCAGCGTTACCCTCGCCCGGGGCGGGCATGGGGTCGAGCAGTACTTC. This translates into CSVTLARGGHGVEQYF.

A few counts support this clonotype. This CDR3 is CASSQGELWEQYF. In DNA form, the CDR3 reads TGCGCCAGCAGCCAAGGCGAGCTCTGGGAGCAGTACTTC. The rearrangement links TRBV4-1 to TRBJ2-5, with D perhaps matching TRBD2 (5 bases). This CDR3 has 13 amino acids. V lost 1 base and J lost 11, with 14 bases in between. Germline V gene lookup returns CDR1 MGHRA and CDR2 YSYEKL.

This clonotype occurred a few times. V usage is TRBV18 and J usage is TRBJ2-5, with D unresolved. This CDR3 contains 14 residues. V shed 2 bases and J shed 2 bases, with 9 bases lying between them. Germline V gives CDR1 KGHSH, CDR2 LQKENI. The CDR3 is CASSPRIAQETQYF. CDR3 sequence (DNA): TGTGCCAGCTCACCAAGAATCGCTCAAGAGACCCAGTACTTC.

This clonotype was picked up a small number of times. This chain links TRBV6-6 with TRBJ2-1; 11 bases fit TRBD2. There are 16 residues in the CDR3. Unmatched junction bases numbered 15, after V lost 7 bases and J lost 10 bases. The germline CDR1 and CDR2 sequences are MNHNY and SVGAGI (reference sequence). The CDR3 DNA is TGTGCCAGCACCAAGACACGGACTAGCGGGTGGGTGGAGCAGTTCTTC. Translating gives CASTKTRTSGWVEQFF.

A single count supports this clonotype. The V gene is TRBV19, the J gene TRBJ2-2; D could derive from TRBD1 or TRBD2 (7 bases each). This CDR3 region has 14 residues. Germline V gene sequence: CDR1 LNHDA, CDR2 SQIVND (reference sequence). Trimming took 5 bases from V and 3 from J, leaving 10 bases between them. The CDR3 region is CASSAGGDTGELFF. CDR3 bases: TGTGCCAGTAGTGCAGGGGGGGACACCGGGGAGCTGTTTTTT.

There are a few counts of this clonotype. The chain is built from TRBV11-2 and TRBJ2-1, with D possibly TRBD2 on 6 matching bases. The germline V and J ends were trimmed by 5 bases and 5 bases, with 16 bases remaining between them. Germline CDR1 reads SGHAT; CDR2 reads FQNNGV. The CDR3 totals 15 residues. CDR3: CASSPGRLGDNEQFF. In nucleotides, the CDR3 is TGTGCCAGCAGCCCAGGCCGACTAGGAGACAATGAGCAGTTCTTC.

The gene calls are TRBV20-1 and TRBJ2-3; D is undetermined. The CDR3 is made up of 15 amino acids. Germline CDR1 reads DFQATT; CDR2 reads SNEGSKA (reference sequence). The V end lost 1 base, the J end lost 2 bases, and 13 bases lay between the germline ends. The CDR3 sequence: CSARGGPSNTDTQYF. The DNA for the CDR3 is TGCAGTGCTAGAGGAGGACCCAGTAACACAGATACGCAGTATTTT.

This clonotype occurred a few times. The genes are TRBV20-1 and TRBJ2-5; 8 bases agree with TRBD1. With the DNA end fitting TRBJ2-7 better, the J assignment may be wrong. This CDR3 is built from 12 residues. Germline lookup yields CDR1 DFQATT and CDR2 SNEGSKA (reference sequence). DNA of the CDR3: TGCAGTGCCCATGACAGGGGAGGCGAGCAGTACTTC. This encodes CSAHDRGGEQYF.

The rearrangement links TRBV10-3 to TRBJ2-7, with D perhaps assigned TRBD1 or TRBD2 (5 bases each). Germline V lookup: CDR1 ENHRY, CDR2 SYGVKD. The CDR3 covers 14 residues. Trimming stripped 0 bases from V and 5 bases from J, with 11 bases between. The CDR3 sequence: CAISESTGTHEQYF. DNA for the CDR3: TGTGCCATCAGTGAGTCGACGGGGACCCACGAGCAGTACTTC.

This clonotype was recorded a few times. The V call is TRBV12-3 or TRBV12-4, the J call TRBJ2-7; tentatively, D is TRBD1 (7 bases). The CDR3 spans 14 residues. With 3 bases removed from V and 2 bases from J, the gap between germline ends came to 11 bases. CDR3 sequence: CASSFIRGAYEQYF. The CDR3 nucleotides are TGTGCCAGCAGTTTTATCAGGGGGGCCTACGAGCAGTACTTC.

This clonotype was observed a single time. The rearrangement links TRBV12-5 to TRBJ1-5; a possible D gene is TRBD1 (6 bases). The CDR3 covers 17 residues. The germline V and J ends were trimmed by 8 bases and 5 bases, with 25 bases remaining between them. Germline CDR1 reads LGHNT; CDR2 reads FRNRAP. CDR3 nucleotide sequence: TGTGCTAGTAAAACCCGGGACACCCAAACGGAGGATCAGCCCCAGCATTTT. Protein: CASKTRDTQTEDQPQHF.

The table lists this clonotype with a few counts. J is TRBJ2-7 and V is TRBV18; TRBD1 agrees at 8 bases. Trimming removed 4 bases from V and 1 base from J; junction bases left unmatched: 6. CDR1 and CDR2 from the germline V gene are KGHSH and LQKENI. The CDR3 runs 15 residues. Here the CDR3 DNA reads TGTGCCAGCTCACAAAACCGGGACAGGTCCTACGAGCAGTACTTC. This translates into CASSQNRDRSYEQYF.

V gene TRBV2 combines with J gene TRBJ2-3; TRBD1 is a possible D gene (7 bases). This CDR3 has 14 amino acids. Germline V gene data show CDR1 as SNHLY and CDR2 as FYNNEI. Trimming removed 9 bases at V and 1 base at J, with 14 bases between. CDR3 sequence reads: CASSRGVGTDTQYF. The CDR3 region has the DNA TGTGCCAGTTCCAGGGGGGTGGGCACAGATACGCAGTATTTT.

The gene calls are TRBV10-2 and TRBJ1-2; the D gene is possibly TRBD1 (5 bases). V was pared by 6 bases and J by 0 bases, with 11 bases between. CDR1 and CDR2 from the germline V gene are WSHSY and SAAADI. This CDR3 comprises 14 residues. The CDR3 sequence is CASRGWTPNYGYTF. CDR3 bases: TGCGCCAGCAGGGGATGGACACCTAACTATGGCTACACCTTC.

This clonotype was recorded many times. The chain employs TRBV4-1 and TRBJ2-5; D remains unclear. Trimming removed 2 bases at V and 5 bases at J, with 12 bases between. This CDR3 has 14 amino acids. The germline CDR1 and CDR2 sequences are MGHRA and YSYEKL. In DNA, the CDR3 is TGCGCCAGCAGCCAATCGGAATTTCAGGAGACCCAGTACTTC. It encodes CASSQSEFQETQYF.

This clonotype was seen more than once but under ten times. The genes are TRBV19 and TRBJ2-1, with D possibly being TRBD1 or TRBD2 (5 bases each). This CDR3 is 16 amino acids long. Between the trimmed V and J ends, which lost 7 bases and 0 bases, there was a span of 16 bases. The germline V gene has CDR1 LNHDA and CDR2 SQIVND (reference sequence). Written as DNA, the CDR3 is TGTGCCAGTATTGGGGGTAGTTACAGCTCCTACAATGAGCAGTTCTTC. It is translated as CASIGGSYSSYNEQFF.

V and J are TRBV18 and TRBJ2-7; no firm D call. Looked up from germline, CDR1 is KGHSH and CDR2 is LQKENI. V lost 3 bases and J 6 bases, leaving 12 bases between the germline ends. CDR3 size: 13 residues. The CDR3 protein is CASSPPPGGEQYF. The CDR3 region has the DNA TGTGCCAGCTCACCTCCCCCAGGTGGCGAGCAGTACTTC.

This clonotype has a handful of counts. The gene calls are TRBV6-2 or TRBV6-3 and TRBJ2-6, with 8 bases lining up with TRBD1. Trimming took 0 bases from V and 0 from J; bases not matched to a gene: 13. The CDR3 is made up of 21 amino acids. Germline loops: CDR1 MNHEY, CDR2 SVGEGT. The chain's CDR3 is CASSYSTGERFPYSGANVLTF. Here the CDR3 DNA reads TGTGCCAGCAGTTACTCGACAGGGGAGCGATTTCCCTACTCTGGGGCCAACGTCCTGACTTTC.

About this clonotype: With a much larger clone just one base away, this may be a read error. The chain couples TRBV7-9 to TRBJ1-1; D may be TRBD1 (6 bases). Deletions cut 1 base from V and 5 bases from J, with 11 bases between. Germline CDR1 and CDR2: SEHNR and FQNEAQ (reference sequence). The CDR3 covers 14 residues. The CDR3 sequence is CASSLEGGRTEAFF. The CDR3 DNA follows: TGTGCCAGCAGCTTAGAAGGGGGGCGGACTGAAGCTTTCTTT.